These 32 T cell receptor beta chains were sequenced from one sample in a study of T-cell reconstitution after alpha-beta-depleted transplantation in children (dated by TCRdb to the mid-2010s). Library creation used PCR. Sequencer: Illumina HiSeq 2500. Molecular barcoding was employed in the preparation of TCR libraries, with unique molecular identifiers being used to normalize TCRbeta repertoire quantification. TCRdb trimmed the raw reads at Q25, called clones with MiXCR and kept productive beta chains. CDR3 protein sequences are deduplicated, and each keeps its most common genes and DNA. The sample has more than 200,000 distinct CDR3 sequences on record, about 25% of them singletons. 2.6% of the sample comes from the top ten. Per the publication, the treatment or condition label means: allogeneic hematopoietic cell transplantation with graft depleted of TCRalphabeta T cells and CD19 B cells. The source was PBMCs, collected before TCRalphabeta/CD19-depleted stem cell transplant. The source is a girl between 2 and 10 years old with Fanconi anemia, due to receive a stem cell transplant.

The chain couples TRBV21-1 to TRBJ2-6; whether TRBD1, the table's D call, matches the DNA was not checked. TRBV21-1 is a pseudogene locus. This CDR3 is 15 amino acids long. In nucleotides, the CDR3 is TGTGCCAGCATGTCTCCCGGGACTGGGGCCAACGTCCTGACTTTC. Encoded protein: CASMSPGTGANVLTF.

This clonotype was seen many times. The gene calls are TRBV12-3 or TRBV12-4 and TRBJ2-7; no firm D call. The length of the CDR3 is 14 residues. Trimming stripped 5 bases from V and 2 bases from J, with 13 bases between. CDR3 region: CASSHQGLPYEQYF. CDR3 DNA sequence: TGTGCCAGCAGTCACCAAGGGTTGCCCTACGAGCAGTACTTC.

This clonotype came up many times. This chain connects TRBV7-9 to TRBJ1-2; D is unresolved. Germline V gene sequence: CDR1 SEHNR, CDR2 FQNEAQ (reference sequence). The CDR3 runs to 12 residues. The V end was cut by 2 bases, the J end by 5 bases, with 6 bases between. The CDR3 loop reads CASSLRSYGYTF. As DNA, the CDR3 is TGTGCCAGCAGCTTAAGAAGTTATGGCTACACCTTC.

This clonotype was counted at least ten times. The rearrangement joins TRBV7-3 to TRBJ2-2; TRBD1 aligns across 7 bases. Trimming took 2 bases from V and 1 from J; bases not matched to a gene: 4. CDR1 is SGHTA and CDR2 is FQGTGA in the germline V gene. This CDR3 has 16 amino acids. CDR3 nucleotides: TGTGCCAGCAGCTTACTGGGACAGATGAACACCGGGGAGCTGTTTTTT. This gives the protein CASSLLGQMNTGELFF.

This rearrangement joins TRBV28 to TRBJ2-2, with D tentatively TRBD2 (7 bases). With 8 bases removed from V and 0 bases from J, the gap between germline ends came to 10 bases. This CDR3 contains 14 residues. Germline V gene sequence: CDR1 MDHEN, CDR2 SYDVKM. Here the CDR3 DNA reads TGTGCCAGCCGAGGGGGGGCGAACACCGGGGAGCTGTTTTTT. Its protein product is CASRGGANTGELFF.

This clonotype was detected ten times or more. V usage is TRBV6-6 and J usage is TRBJ2-2, with D unresolved. CDR3 size: 13 residues. Trimming cost V 2 bases and J 5 bases, with 6 bases left between them. In germline, CDR1 is MNHNY, CDR2 SVGAGI (reference sequence). The CDR3 is CASSYKATGELFF. CDR3 DNA sequence: TGTGCCAGCAGTTACAAGGCAACCGGGGAGCTGTTTTTT.

This clonotype was seen ten or more times. The gene calls are TRBV29-1 and TRBJ2-2; 8 bases match TRBD1. This CDR3 has 13 amino acids. Germline CDR1 is SQVTM and CDR2 is ANQGSEA. V shed 7 bases, J shed 6 bases, and the junction held 7 bases outside the gene matches. CDR3 sequence: CSAGQGEAGELFF. The CDR3 DNA follows: TGCAGCGCCGGACAGGGTGAAGCCGGGGAGCTGTTTTTT.

The V gene is TRBV19, the J gene TRBJ2-7, with TRBD1 identical over 7 bases. Germline V gene sequence: CDR1 LNHDA, CDR2 SQIVND (reference sequence). This CDR3 is built from 14 residues. V was pared by 6 bases and J by 5 bases, with 10 bases of the junction left unmatched. The CDR3 here is CASRLVGGGDEQYF. The CDR3, as DNA: TGTGCCAGTAGGCTGGTAGGGGGCGGCGACGAGCAGTACTTC.

This clonotype has ten or more counts. V is TRBV27 and J is TRBJ2-7; D is ambiguous. Trimming took off 0 bases at V and 1 base at J, with 7 bases between the two ends. The CDR3 contains 14 residues. Germline CDR1 MNHEY, CDR2 SMNVEV (reference sequence). The CDR3 DNA reads TGTGCCAGCAGTTTATCTGCGCCTTCCTACGAGCAGTACTTC. Protein: CASSLSAPSYEQYF.

The V call is TRBV7-3, the J call TRBJ1-1, with D tentatively TRBD1 (6 bases). The germline V gene has CDR1 SGHTA and CDR2 FQGTGA. V was clipped by 4 bases and J by 3 bases, with 9 bases between them. The CDR3 loop spans 13 amino acids. The DNA of the CDR3 is TGTGCCAGCAGCTCACGGACAGACACTGAAGCTTTCTTT. This sequence encodes CASSSRTDTEAFF. Combining the CDR3 with reference TRBV7-3 and TRBJ1-1 gives the whole variable domain GAGVSQTPSNKVTEKGKYVELRCDPISGHTALYWYRQSLGQGPEFLIYFQGTGAADDSGLPNDRFFAVRPEGSVSTLKIQRTERGDSAVYLCASSSRTDTEAFFGQGTRLTVV.

This clonotype has a handful of counts. The chain combines TRBV29-1 with TRBJ2-1; no clear D gene. CDR1 SQVTM and CDR2 ANQGSEA come from the germline V gene. With 7 bases removed from V and 4 bases from J, the gap between germline ends came to 14 bases. This CDR3 region has 13 residues. The CDR3 is CSGQDGGYNEQFF. In DNA form, the CDR3 reads TGCAGCGGCCAGGATGGTGGGTACAATGAGCAGTTCTTC.

In its sample, this clonotype was seen many times. The V and J genes are TRBV5-1 and TRBJ2-2, with TRBD2 as a possible D gene (5 bases). CDR3 length equals 16 residues. In germline, CDR1 is SGHRS, CDR2 YFSETQ. V was trimmed by 2 bases and J by 1 base, leaving 12 bases between them. The CDR3 DNA reads as TGCGCCAGCAGCTTTATCAGAGGGATGAACACCGGGGAGCTGTTTTTT. It codes for CASSFIRGMNTGELFF.

The rearrangement links TRBV3-1 to TRBJ2-7; D possibly matches TRBD1 or TRBD2 (5 bases each). Germline CDR1 reads LGHDT; CDR2 reads YNNKEL (reference sequence). Deletions cut 4 bases from V and 3 bases from J, with 16 bases between. The CDR3 loop spans 15 amino acids. The CDR3 DNA sequence: TGTGCCAGCAGCCCCAAGCCGGGACGGCTCTACGAGCAGTACTTC. Residues: CASSPKPGRLYEQYF.

This chain joins TRBV12-5 and TRBJ2-1; 10 bases align to TRBD1. The ends lost 3 bases at V and 6 bases at J; junction bases unmatched: 2. The CDR3 spans 14 residues. Germline values: CDR1 LGHNT, CDR2 FRNRAP. The CDR3 region is CASGLGTGVNEQFF. The CDR3 nucleotides read TGTGCTAGTGGTTTAGGGACAGGGGTCAATGAGCAGTTCTTC.

This clonotype was found many times. The V call is TRBV29-1, the J call TRBJ2-5; D is possibly TRBD1 or TRBD2 (7 bases each). Germline V lookup: CDR1 SQVTM, CDR2 ANQGSEA. V shed 7 bases and J shed 1 base, with 16 bases lying between them. The CDR3 totals 14 residues. In DNA, the CDR3 is TGCAGCGGTAGGGGGCTAGCGGTCCAAGAGACCCAGTACTTC. This codes for CSGRGLAVQETQYF.

The chain uses TRBV12-3 or TRBV12-4 and TRBJ2-3, with D unresolved. V was clipped by 1 base and J by 4 bases, with 9 bases between them. The CDR3 is made up of 14 amino acids. The CDR3 bases are TGTGCCAGCAGTTTAGTAGGTGGGCCAGATACGCAGTATTTT. Its translation: CASSLVGGPDTQYF.

The genes are TRBV27 and TRBJ2-3; 11 nucleotides match TRBD2. V was pared by 3 bases and J by 1 base, with 9 bases of the junction left unmatched. Germline V gene sequence: CDR1 MNHEY, CDR2 SMNVEV (reference sequence). The CDR3 loop spans 18 amino acids. CDR3 sequence: CASSFYDGLAGGTDTQYF. CDR3 nucleotides: TGTGCCAGCAGTTTCTACGATGGACTAGCGGGCGGCACAGATACGCAGTATTTT.

V gene TRBV6-2 or TRBV6-3 combines with J gene TRBJ2-5; 9 bases line up with TRBD2. In germline, CDR1 is MNHEY, CDR2 SVGEGT. The CDR3 extends over 16 amino acids. Trimming cost V 0 bases and J 5 bases; bases outside gene matches: 7. CDR3: CASSYSVAGVGETQYF. CDR3 nucleotide sequence: TGTGCCAGCAGTTACTCTGTAGCGGGAGTAGGTGAGACCCAGTACTTC.

At least ten counts were recorded for this clonotype. The chain carries TRBV12-3 or TRBV12-4 and TRBJ2-2; D unresolved. V was shortened by 3 bases and J by 0 bases, with 5 bases between the two germline ends. CDR3 length: 14 residues. The CDR3 reads CASSFSSNTGELFF. Written as DNA, the CDR3 is TGTGCCAGCAGTTTCAGTTCGAACACCGGGGAGCTGTTTTTT.

This clonotype was seen a few times. The chain is built from TRBV20-1 and TRBJ2-7; TRBD2 aligns across 7 bases. V was clipped by 3 bases and J by 3 bases; unmatched bases: 5. Germline CDR1 DFQATT, CDR2 SNEGSKA (reference sequence). The CDR3 has 13 amino acids. CDR3 nucleotides: TGCAGTGCTAGTTGGGCTAGCGGCTACGAGCAGTACTTC. Protein product: CSASWASGYEQYF.

This clonotype was observed at least ten times. The chain couples TRBV9 to TRBJ2-7; 8 positions agree with TRBD2. The V segment lost 3 bases and the J segment 3 bases; nucleotides outside the gene matches: 2. Germline V CDR1 and CDR2: SGDLS, YYNGEE. This CDR3 comprises 13 residues. CDR3 sequence: CASSATSGYEQYF. The CDR3 nucleotides read TGTGCCAGCAGCGCAACTAGCGGCTACGAGCAGTACTTC.

This clonotype was seen at least ten times. V is TRBV20-1 and J is TRBJ2-1; D unclear. Trimming took off 6 bases at V and 4 bases at J, with 16 bases between the two ends. Germline lookup yields CDR1 DFQATT and CDR2 SNEGSKA (reference sequence). The CDR3 sequence is 14 residues long. The CDR3 nucleotides read TGCAGTGCCCCACTCGTCCCCCTATACAATGAGCAGTTCTTC. It specifies CSAPLVPLYNEQFF.

V is TRBV12-3 or TRBV12-4 and J is TRBJ2-1, with 10 bases aligning to TRBD2. The V gene end was trimmed by 3 bases and the J gene end by 9 bases; junction bases not matched to a gene: 8. CDR3 size: 15 residues. The CDR3 loop is CASSFFASGGGEQFF. CDR3 in DNA: TGTGCCAGCAGTTTTTTCGCTAGCGGGGGCGGTGAGCAGTTCTTC.

This clonotype was counted at least ten times. V gene TRBV10-3 combines with J gene TRBJ2-7, with D hard to call. V was trimmed by 0 bases and J by 5 bases, leaving 5 bases between them. Germline V CDR1 and CDR2: ENHRY, SYGVKD. CDR3 size: 12 residues. This chain's CDR3 is CAISESGNEQYF. As DNA, the CDR3 is TGTGCCATCAGTGAGTCGGGAAACGAGCAGTACTTC.

The chain recombines TRBV7-3 with TRBJ2-5; 13 bases match TRBD2. The CDR3 is 16 amino acids. The germline V gene encodes CDR1 SGHTA and CDR2 FQGTGA. The ends lost 5 bases at V and 3 bases at J; junction bases unmatched: 6. The CDR3 sequence: CASSRGLAGEKETQYF. CDR3 DNA: TGTGCCAGCAGCCGAGGACTAGCGGGAGAGAAAGAGACCCAGTACTTC. The full variable domain, rest sourced from reference TRBV7-3 and TRBJ2-5, is GAGVSQTPSNKVTEKGKYVELRCDPISGHTALYWYRQSLGQGPEFLIYFQGTGAADDSGLPNDRFFAVRPEGSVSTLKIQRTERGDSAVYLCASSRGLAGEKETQYFGPGTRLLVL.

This clonotype has a count of ten or more. The chain recombines TRBV5-1 with TRBJ1-1; D is possibly TRBD1 (5 bases). The CDR3 has 15 residues. Between the trimmed V and J ends, which lost 2 bases and 1 base, there was a span of 12 bases. Germline V gene lookup returns CDR1 SGHRS and CDR2 YFSETQ. The CDR3 loop is CASSFSQGGNTEAFF. In DNA form, the CDR3 reads TGCGCCAGCAGCTTCAGCCAGGGAGGGAACACTGAAGCTTTCTTT.

This clonotype was recorded many times. The chain joins TRBV4-2 to TRBJ1-5, with TRBD1 matching 7 bases. Germline V gives CDR1 LGHNA, CDR2 YNFKEQ. V lost 5 bases to trimming and J lost 2 bases; unmatched junction nucleotides: 9. CDR3 length: 16 residues. The CDR3 sequence: CASSDKGGRGNQPQHF. The DNA of the CDR3 is TGTGCCAGCAGCGATAAAGGGGGCAGGGGCAATCAGCCCCAGCATTTT.

This clonotype was seen only a few times. V is TRBV29-1 and J is TRBJ2-7; unclear D gene. Germline values: CDR1 SQVTM, CDR2 ANQGSEA. This CDR3 has 12 residues. Between the trimmed V and J ends, which lost 6 bases and 0 bases, there was a span of 9 bases. CDR3 residues: CSVRSNSYEQYF. The CDR3 DNA reads as TGCAGCGTCCGGAGCAACTCCTACGAGCAGTACTTC.

In its sample, this clonotype was seen many times. The V and J genes are TRBV28 and TRBJ2-3; tentative D call: TRBD2 (6 bases). The CDR3 consists of 13 residues. Germline loops: CDR1 MDHEN, CDR2 SYDVKM. The V end was cut by 5 bases, the J end by 7 bases, with 13 bases between. Here the CDR3 DNA reads TGTGCCAGCAGTACCCCGGGACTTTATACGCAGTATTTT. As protein: CASSTPGLYTQYF. Variable domain in full (rest from reference TRBV28 and TRBJ2-3): DVKVTQSSRYLVKRTGEKVFLECVQDMDHENMFWYRQDPGLGLRLIYFSYDVKMKEKGDIPEGYSVSREKKERFSLILESASTNQTSMYLCASSTPGLYTQYFGPGTRLTVL.

This chain uses TRBV7-2 with TRBJ2-5; D ambiguous. Germline V gene lookup returns CDR1 SGHTA and CDR2 FQGNSA. Trimming cost V 5 bases and J 5 bases, with 9 bases left between them. CDR3 length: 12 residues. The CDR3 loop is CASSPMWETQYF. CDR3 nucleotide sequence: TGTGCCAGCAGCCCAATGTGGGAGACCCAGTACTTC.

This chain links TRBV5-6 with TRBJ2-1; tentative D call: TRBD2 (6 bases). Looked up from germline, CDR1 is SGHDT and CDR2 is YYEEEE. This CDR3 is built from 15 residues. Trimming shortened V by 0 bases and J by 8 bases, and 15 bases separated the two germline ends. The CDR3 here is CASSLVATRIDEQFF. CDR3 nucleotide sequence: TGTGCCAGCAGCTTGGTCGCGACTAGGATCGATGAGCAGTTCTTC. The complete variable domain, with remaining parts taken from reference TRBV5-6 and TRBJ2-1, reads DAGVTQSPTHLIKTRGQQVTLRCSPKSGHDTVSWYQQALGQGPQFIFQYYEEEERQRGNFPDRFSGHQFPNYSSELNVNALLLGDSALYLCASSLVATRIDEQFFGPGTRLTVL.

This clonotype has more than one count but fewer than ten. Here the CDR3 reads CSVELGGADTEAFF. In nucleotides, the CDR3 is TGCAGCGTTGAGCTGGGAGGCGCGGACACTGAAGCTTTCTTT. The V and J genes are TRBV29-1 and TRBJ1-1; no clear D gene. V lost 3 bases to trimming and J lost 3 bases, with 14 bases between them. Germline-derived CDR1 and CDR2 are SQVTM and ANQGSEA. The CDR3 contains 14 residues.